What follows describes a single T cell receptor (beta chain). Its antigen is not yet known. Just one base apart from a much larger clone, this may be a read error. The method was multiplex PCR. The run used an Illumina HiSeq 2500. Following protocols modified from ARM-PCR, the researchers constructed TCRbeta libraries through three rounds of nested PCR with primers (Table S4). Before sequencing, PCR products in the 200-500 bp range were cut out of the gel and cleaned up using the QIAquick gel extraction kit. The authors' pipeline ran thus. Reads were cleaned using Trimmomatic, were merged into complete CDR3 sequences using FLASH, and were assigned to V(D)J germline segments using MiTCR. Clonal diversity was computed as the inverse Simpson's index with VDJtools. In-frame sequences lacking a premature stop codon were counted as productive reads. TCRdb cleaned the public reads at Q25 with fastp, built clones with MiXCR and kept in-frame beta chains. Rows are unified per CDR3 protein, each entry keeping the most common DNA and genes. TCRdb's processing, not the authors' own work, is the source of the V and J calls. For this sample the table gives approximately 62,000 distinct CDR3 sequences, of which 61% were detected only once. The ten largest account for about 32% of the sample.

The CDR3 starts with the cysteine, ends with the phenylalanine, and has 13 residues. Kept here is only the CDR3 DNA, which spans 39 bases and is read in frame from base 1. CDR1 MNHNS and CDR2 SASEGT were looked up in the germline V gene. V was cut back by 8 bases and J by 2 bases, leaving a gap of 10 bases between them. RNA was isolated from bulk, unsorted tissue, and RNA quality was assessed with a NanoDrop ND-1000 and an Agilent 2100. For the normal lung samples, distant non-tumor tissue was collected more than 3 cm away from the tumor edge. Donors were newly diagnosed lung cancer patients admitted for thoracic surgery in China between August and November 2014, without prior chemotherapy. The study excluded patients who had received radiotherapy or chemotherapy before or who had another cancer at the same time. Surgical tissue pieces of roughly 1-2.3 cm3 were preserved in RNAlater solution and stored at -80 °C until use.

This entry is derived from a study of tumor and adjacent non-tumor tissue in lung cancer (dated by TCRdb to the late 2010s). Regarding the research as a whole: By cancer type, the cohort comprised eleven to twelve adenocarcinoma patients, 2 squamous cell carcinoma patients and 1 small cell lung cancer patient. For each patient, one tumor sample and one normal lung sample were taken, giving about 31 paired specimens that underwent TCRbeta CDR3 sequencing. The approximately 15 enrolled patients, of whom 10 were men and 5 were women, were aged about 30 to 80 years and were diagnosed with TNM stage I to III disease. Bulk TCRbeta repertoires were compared between lung tumor tissue and matched distant non-tumor lung tissue obtained from about 16 lung cancer patients. Sequencing produced around 130,000,000 productive TCRbeta reads in total, an average of approximately 4 million reads per sample. Broader findings and caveats from the paper: Because peripheral blood was not sequenced, the blood TCRbeta repertoires of the lung cancer patients in the study went unexamined. Younger patients had significantly higher TCR diversity, and higher tumor TCR diversity was associated with shorter overall and disease-free survival. The methods do not name the sequencing platform or mention unique molecular identifiers. Significantly higher TCR diversity (inverse Simpson) was observed in tumor tissue than in normal lung tissue (approximately 430 vs 150, P = 0.0075, Mann-Whitney U test). The cohort had only 15 patients, and the authors noted that larger samples and more detailed clinical data are needed. In normal lung, the top 100 clones accounted for a significantly larger cumulative share of the repertoire than in tumor tissue.

Recombination linked TRBV6-1 to TRBJ1-5; confidence is insufficient to name the D gene. The sample consisted of distant non-tumor lung tissue. This sequence originates from a man between 65 and 85 years old with non-small cell lung cancer. For the CDR3, the sequence is CASATWGNQPQHF. The DNA reads as follows: TGTGCCAGCGCAACATGGGGCAATCAGCCCCAGCATTTT.